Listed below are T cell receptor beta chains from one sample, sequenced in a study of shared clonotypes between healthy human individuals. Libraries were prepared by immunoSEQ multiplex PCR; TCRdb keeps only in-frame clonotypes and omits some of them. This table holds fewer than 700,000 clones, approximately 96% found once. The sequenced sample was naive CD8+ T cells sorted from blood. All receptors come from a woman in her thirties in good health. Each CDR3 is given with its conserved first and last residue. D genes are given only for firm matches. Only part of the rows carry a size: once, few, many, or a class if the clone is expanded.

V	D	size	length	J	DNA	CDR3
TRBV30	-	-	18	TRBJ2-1	TGTGCCTGGAGTTGGACGGGAGAAGGGTTTATGGCGGCGGGCGAGCAGTTCTTC	CAWSWTGEGFMAAGEQFF
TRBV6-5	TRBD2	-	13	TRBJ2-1	TGTGCCAGCAGTTACCCGGGAGGCAATGAGCAGTTCTTC	CASSYPGGNEQFF
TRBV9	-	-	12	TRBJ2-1	TGTGCCAGCAGCGTTTCCGGCCGTAAGCAGTTCTTC	CASSVSGRKQFF
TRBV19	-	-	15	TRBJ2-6	TGTGCCAGTAGTATTGGGAGGTCGGGGGCCAACGTCCTGACTTTC	CASSIGRSGANVLTF
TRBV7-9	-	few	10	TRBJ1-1	TGTGCCAGCAGCTTAGCTGAAGCTTTCTTT	CASSLAEAFF
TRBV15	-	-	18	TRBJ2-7	TGTGCCACCAGCAGAGATTGGGGCAGTGCCCTGTCCCACTACGAGCAGTACTTC	CATSRDWGSALSHYEQYF
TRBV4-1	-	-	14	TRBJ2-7	TGCGCCAGCAGCCAAGAACCACTAGACTACGAGCAGTACTTC	CASSQEPLDYEQYF
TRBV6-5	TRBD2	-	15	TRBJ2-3	TGTGCCAGCAGTTTTGCGGGAGCTAGCACAGATACGCAGTATTTT	CASSFAGASTDTQYF
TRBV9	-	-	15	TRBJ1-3	TGTGCCAGCAGCGTAGGTGGGGGAACTGGAAACACCATATATTTT	CASSVGGGTGNTIYF
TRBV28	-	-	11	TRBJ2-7	TGTGCCAGCAGTCAAGGCTACGAGCAGTACTTC	CASSQGYEQYF
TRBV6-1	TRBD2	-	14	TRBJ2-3	TGTGCCAGCAGCGGGGGGGGCTACACAGATACGCAGTATTTT	CASSGGGYTDTQYF
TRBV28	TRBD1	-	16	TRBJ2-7	TGTGCCAGCAGTTGGGTACCGGGACAGGGGCCAAACGAGCAGTACTTC	CASSWVPGQGPNEQYF
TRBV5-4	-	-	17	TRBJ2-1	TGTGCCAGCAGACCCGACGAATCGGGACCCCCTATAGATGAGCAGTTCTTC	CASRPDESGPPIDEQFF
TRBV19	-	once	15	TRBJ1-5	TGTGCCAGTAGTATCGACAGGATGGGCAATCAGCCCCAGCATTTT	CASSIDRMGNQPQHF
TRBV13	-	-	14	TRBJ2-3	TGTGCCAGCAGGTCTAGGGGGGGCACAGATACGCAGTATTTT	CASRSRGGTDTQYF
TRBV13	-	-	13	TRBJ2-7	TGTGCCAGCAGCCCTTCTGCCTCCTACGAGCAGTACTTC	CASSPSASYEQYF
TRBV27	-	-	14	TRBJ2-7	TGTGCCAGCAGCCCTCCTACAGGGTCCTACGAGCAGTACTTC	CASSPPTGSYEQYF
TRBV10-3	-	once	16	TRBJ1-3	TGTGCCATCAGTGAGTCGATCGGGCCCTCTGGAAACACCATATATTTT	CAISESIGPSGNTIYF
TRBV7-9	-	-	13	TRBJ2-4	TGTGCCAGCAGCGCCTCGGAGGTAAACATTCAGTACTTC	CASSASEVNIQYF
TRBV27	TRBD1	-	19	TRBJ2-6	TGTGCCAGCAGCCTATTGGCAGGGGGCCCGTTCTCTGGGGCCAACGTCCTGACTTTC	CASSLLAGGPFSGANVLTF
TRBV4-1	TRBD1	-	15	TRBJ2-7	TGCGCCAGCAGCCACCGTTCACAGGGGAAAAACGAGCAGTACTTC	CASSHRSQGKNEQYF
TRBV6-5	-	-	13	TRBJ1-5	TGTGCCAGCAGTACCGGGGGGAATCAGCCCCAGCATTTT	CASSTGGNQPQHF
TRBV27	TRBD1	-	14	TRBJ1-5	TGTGCCAGCAGGCAGGGGGTGAGCAATCAGCCCCAGCATTTT	CASRQGVSNQPQHF
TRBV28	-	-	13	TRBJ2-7	TGTGCCAGCAGTCCCGGAGGTGCCTACGAGCAGTACTTC	CASSPGGAYEQYF
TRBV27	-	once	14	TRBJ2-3	TGTGCCAGCAGTTTGTTGGGCTCCACAGATACGCAGTATTTT	CASSLLGSTDTQYF
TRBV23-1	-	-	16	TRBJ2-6	TGCGCCAGCAGTCGGCTGGGGGTCTCCATAGCCAACGTCCTGACTTTC	CASSRLGVSIANVLTF
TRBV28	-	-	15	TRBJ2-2	TGTGCCAGCAGTTTTGTTTGGGGGAACACCGGGGAGCTGTTTTTT	CASSFVWGNTGELFF
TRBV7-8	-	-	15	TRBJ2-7	TGTGCCAGCAGCTTCCGGGACGGGACGATCTACGAGCAGTACTTC	CASSFRDGTIYEQYF
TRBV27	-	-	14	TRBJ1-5	TGTGCCAGCAGTTTAGATGCAGCCCTAGGGCCCCAGCATTTT	CASSLDAALGPQHF
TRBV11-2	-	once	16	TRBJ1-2	TGTGCCAGCAGCCCCCCTGGGGGCACCTTATTCTATGGCTACACCTTC	CASSPPGGTLFYGYTF
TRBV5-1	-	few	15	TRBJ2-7	TGCGCCAGCAGCTTGGACAGCCTCTTCTCCTACGAGCAGTACTTC	CASSLDSLFSYEQYF
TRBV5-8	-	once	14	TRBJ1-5	TGTGCCAGCAGAACGCCGGGTCTGGATCAGCCCCAGCATTTT	CASRTPGLDQPQHF
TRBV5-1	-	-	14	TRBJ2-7	TGCGCCAGCAGCATAAAGGGGGGAGGGTACGAGCAGTACTTC	CASSIKGGGYEQYF
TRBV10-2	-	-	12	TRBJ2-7	TGCGCCAGCAGTGAGTCTCCCTACGAGCAGTACTTC	CASSESPYEQYF
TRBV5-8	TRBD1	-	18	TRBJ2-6	TGTGCCAGCAGCTTGTGGGGACAGGGGGCGCCTGGGGCCAACGTCCTGACTTTC	CASSLWGQGAPGANVLTF
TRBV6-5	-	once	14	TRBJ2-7	TGTGCCAGCAGTTTAGCGGGACAGCTCTACGAGCAGTACTTC	CASSLAGQLYEQYF